This entry lists 4 T cell receptor beta chains sequenced from one sample in a study of shared clonotypes between healthy human individuals. Terminally differentiated effector memory CD45RA+ cells were excluded from the naive CD8 cells, which were CD45RO-negative and positively selected for CCR7. Libraries were prepared by immunoSEQ multiplex PCR; TCRdb keeps only in-frame clonotypes and omits some of them. The data contain 2 million to 2.5 million clones, around 93% of them singletons. The sample consisted of naive CD8+ T cells from PBMCs. All receptors come from a man younger than 30 in good health. Some clones in this sample may be carry-over from other donors' samples.

The chain has TRBV13 and TRBJ2-1; D uncertain. This CDR3 region has 14 residues. Germline CDR1 is PRHDT and CDR2 is FYEKMQ (reference sequence). V was trimmed by 5 bases and J by 10 bases, leaving 18 bases between them. The CDR3, as DNA: TGTGCCAGCAGCCGGTTTATAATGGGATGGGAGCAGTTCTTC. Residues: CASSRFIMGWEQFF.

The chain uses TRBV2 and TRBJ2-5; 8 nucleotides line up with TRBD2. The DNA end is a closer match to TRBJ2-7, so the J assignment may be wrong. Germline CDR1 reads SNHLY; CDR2 reads FYNNEI. The CDR3 extends over 14 amino acids. The CDR3 DNA sequence: TGTGCCAGCAGTGTATTTGCGGGGGGCTACGAGCAGTACTTC. It codes for CASSVFAGGYEQYF.

This sequence joins TRBV18 and TRBJ1-5; TRBD1 matches 7 bases. Trimming cost V 5 bases and J 2 bases; bases outside gene matches: 3. Germline V CDR1 and CDR2: KGHSH, LQKENI. The CDR3 has 14 residues. CDR3 coding DNA: TGTGCCAGCTCAGATACAGGGGGCAATCAGCCCCAGCATTTT. Protein sequence: CASSDTGGNQPQHF.

The chain has TRBV11-2 and TRBJ1-1; 7 bases are a match to TRBD1. Germline CDR1 is SGHAT and CDR2 is FQNNGV. This CDR3 spans 14 amino acids. Unmatched junction bases numbered 8, after V lost 5 bases and J lost 5 bases. The CDR3: CASSLTGMGTEAFF. DNA of the CDR3: TGTGCCAGCAGCCTGACAGGGATGGGAACTGAAGCTTTCTTT.